This TCR beta chain was sequenced during a study of CD8 T cells in Susac syndrome. As concerns this clonotype: Its antigen remains unknown.

Notes on the study in general: That the number of individuals in its TCR sequencing and HLA analysis was relatively small was acknowledged by the study.

The RNA, about 0.5 to 1 ug, was put through reverse transcription using random hexamers. The amplification used immunoSEQ multiplex PCR on TCR beta CDR3; it spanned 54 Vbeta and 13 Jbeta. MiXCR was run by TCRdb on the immunoSEQ multiplex PCR reads, yielding one entry per CDR3 protein. The sample gives about 180,000 distinct CDR3 sequences, about 95% of which show up once; 0.15% to 0.2% is in the top ten. Patients with stable or active relapsing-remitting disease, all of them treatment-naive, made up the multiple sclerosis controls. TEMRA cells were FACS-enriched, with CD8+ and CD4+ T cells isolated negatively. The CDR3 is 12 amino acids. V was trimmed by 4 bases and J by 4 bases, leaving 8 bases between them. Per germline, CDR1 SGHDT and CDR2 YYEEEE.

The sequenced sample consisted of CD8+ T cells from PBMCs. The receptor was derived from a human donor with multiple sclerosis. The V call is TRBV5-6, the J call TRBJ1-1; TRBD1 might be the D (5 bases). The CDR3 loop reads CASSRGVTEAFF. The CDR3 DNA follows: TGTGCCAGCAGCCGAGGGGTCACTGAAGCTTTCTTT. The whole variable domain, filled in from reference TRBV5-6 and TRBJ1-1, reads DAGVTQSPTHLIKTRGQQVTLRCSPKSGHDTVSWYQQALGQGPQFIFQYYEEEERQRGNFPDRFSGHQFPNYSSELNVNALLLGDSALYLCASSRGVTEAFFGQGTRLTVV.